A single sample gave rise to the 25 T cell receptor beta chains below, sequenced in a study of shared clonotypes between healthy human individuals. Using immunoSEQ multiplex PCR, the repertoire was profiled, and TCRdb retains in-frame clones only, with some absent. The table shows 2.3 million or so clones, with about 92% occurring only once. Sequenced sample: naive CD4+ T cells from PBMCs. Subset: CD45RA+ positively selected. These TCRs come from a young man in good health. Some clones in this sample may be carry-over from other donors' samples.

The V gene is TRBV5-1, the J gene TRBJ2-5; 13 bases are shared with TRBD2. This CDR3 has 16 amino acids. The germline CDR1 and CDR2 sequences are SGHRS and YFSETQ. Trimming took 4 bases from V and 5 from J; bases not matched to a gene: 8. In nucleotides, the CDR3 is TGCGCCAGCAGCGATGGACTAGCGGGAGCGGGGGAGACCCAGTACTTC. Protein sequence: CASSDGLAGAGETQYF.

This clone was recorded only once. This rearrangement joins TRBV6-1 to TRBJ2-3, with 7 bases lining up with TRBD1. The CDR3 totals 15 residues. Germline-derived CDR1 and CDR2 are MNHNS and SASEGT. V lost 6 bases and J lost 0; bases outside the gene matches: 6. The CDR3 spells CASSPLQGSTDTQYF. The CDR3 DNA sequence: TGTGCCAGCAGCCCCCTACAGGGGAGCACAGATACGCAGTATTTT.

The gene calls are TRBV6-1 and TRBJ2-7, with D maybe TRBD1 (5 bases). The CDR3 is 11 amino acids. The V and J ends lost 5 bases and 10 bases respectively, with 12 bases between them. From germline, CDR1 is MNHNS and CDR2 SASEGT. For the CDR3, the DNA is TGTGCCAGCAGTTCGGACACCGGACAGTACTTC. Translated: CASSSDTGQYF.

The CDR3 sequence: CASRQDGDQPQHF. The CDR3 region has the DNA TGTGCCAGCAGGCAAGACGGCGATCAGCCCCAGCATTTT. The J gene is TRBJ1-5, the V gene TRBV2; no clear D. Trimming took off 6 bases at V and 5 bases at J, with 11 bases between the two ends. Germline assignment: CDR1 SNHLY and CDR2 FYNNEI. The length of the CDR3 is 13 residues.

This clone was seen only once. The chain is built from TRBV5-1 and TRBJ2-7, with 9 bases that match TRBD2. The junction had 10 bases not matched to a gene; V was cut back by 3 bases and J by 6 bases. CDR1 and CDR2 (germline): SGHRS, YFSETQ. CDR3 length equals 15 residues. In DNA, the CDR3 is TGCGCCAGCAGCTATATTTCCGGGACTAGCAGCGAGCAGTACTTC. This gives the protein CASSYISGTSSEQYF.

This chain uses TRBV5-1 with TRBJ1-1; unclear D gene. The CDR3 sequence is 13 residues long. The V and J ends lost 3 bases and 3 bases respectively, with 9 bases between them. Per the germline V gene, CDR1 is SGHRS and CDR2 is YFSETQ. The CDR3 loop is CASSYNADTEAFF. In nucleotides, the CDR3 is TGCGCCAGCAGCTACAATGCAGACACTGAAGCTTTCTTT.

This clone was observed once. The gene calls are TRBV5-1 and TRBJ1-1, with a tentative D call TRBD1 (6 bases). From germline, CDR1 is SGHRS and CDR2 YFSETQ. Deletions cut 10 bases from V and 4 bases from J, with 23 bases between. The CDR3 totals 15 residues. The CDR3 spells CASRGGGEGSTEAFF. CDR3 in DNA: TGCGCCTCCAGGGGTGGCGGGGAGGGGAGCACTGAAGCTTTCTTT.

The chain joins TRBV7-2 to TRBJ2-7, with unresolved D. Trimming took 9 bases from V and 11 from J, leaving 17 bases between them. Per the germline V gene, CDR1 is SGHTA and CDR2 is FQGNSA. This CDR3 spans 11 amino acids. The CDR3 protein is CASGVGPLEYF. CDR3 DNA sequence: TGTGCCAGTGGCGTAGGGCCTCTCGAGTACTTC.

The chain combines TRBV27 with TRBJ2-1; D is ambiguous. This CDR3 region has 14 residues. V was pared by 4 bases and J by 1 base, with 8 bases between. Germline CDR1 MNHEY, CDR2 SMNVEV (reference sequence). CDR3: CASSSELSYNEQFF. In nucleotides, the CDR3 is TGTGCCAGCAGTTCAGAACTATCCTACAATGAGCAGTTCTTC.

The chain links TRBV6-1 to TRBJ2-7; 11 nucleotides align to TRBD1. Germline CDR1 MNHNS, CDR2 SASEGT. The junction had 8 bases not matched to a gene; V was cut back by 6 bases and J by 4 bases. This CDR3 is 15 amino acids long. Here the CDR3 DNA reads TGTGCCAGCAGAAAGGGGACAGGGGGTGATTACGAGCAGTACTTC. Its protein product is CASRKGTGGDYEQYF.

The chain has TRBV6-1 and TRBJ1-1, with TRBD1 matching 8 bases. The V segment lost 7 bases and the J segment 1 base; nucleotides outside the gene matches: 8. CDR1 and CDR2 from the germline V gene are MNHNS and SASEGT. The CDR3 has 15 residues. CDR3 DNA: TGTGCCAGCATAGGTACCGGGACAGGGAACACTGAAGCTTTCTTT. Protein product: CASIGTGTGNTEAFF.

The chain joins TRBV4-1 to TRBJ1-4; TRBD1 matches at 9 bases. Germline CDR1 reads MGHRA; CDR2 reads YSYEKL. V was pared by 3 bases and J by 0 bases, with 8 bases of the junction left unmatched. CDR3 length: 18 residues. This CDR3 reads CASSHQTGGPATNEKLFF. CDR3 coding DNA: TGCGCCAGCAGCCACCAAACAGGGGGCCCTGCAACTAATGAAAAACTGTTTTTT.

This chain joins TRBV7-8 and TRBJ2-7; no clear D. In germline, CDR1 is SGHVS, CDR2 FQNEAQ. V was pared by 1 base and J by 0 bases, with 16 bases between. CDR3 size: 17 residues. The CDR3 region is CASSLGVDFRSSYEQYF. The CDR3 DNA reads as TGTGCCAGCAGCTTAGGGGTCGATTTTAGATCCTCCTACGAGCAGTACTTC.

The gene calls are TRBV5-1 and TRBJ1-2, with D unresolved. The length of the CDR3 is 15 residues. Between the trimmed V and J ends, which lost 0 bases and 1 base, there was a span of 10 bases. Germline V CDR1 and CDR2: SGHRS, YFSETQ. The CDR3: CASSLADGYNYGYTF. In nucleotides, the CDR3 is TGCGCCAGCAGCTTGGCCGACGGATATAACTATGGCTACACCTTC.

V is TRBV27 and J is TRBJ1-2; 8 bases agree with TRBD1. The germline V gene has CDR1 MNHEY and CDR2 SMNVEV (reference sequence). The junction had 8 bases not matched to a gene; V was cut back by 7 bases and J by 7 bases. There are 13 residues in the CDR3. The CDR3 reads CASTTGGLRGYTF. The CDR3 nucleotides read TGTGCCAGCACAACAGGGGGACTTCGTGGCTACACCTTC.

V is TRBV18 and J is TRBJ1-1, with TRBD1 matching over 10 bases. The CDR3 totals 14 residues. After removal of 2 bases from V and 5 bases from J, the junction contained 2 bases not matched to a gene. Germline CDR1 reads KGHSH; CDR2 reads LQKENI. CDR3 in amino acids: CASSPGTGVTEAFF. The CDR3 DNA is TGTGCCAGCTCACCAGGGACAGGGGTGACTGAAGCTTTCTTT.

This sequence joins TRBV30 and TRBJ1-2; 9 positions match TRBD1. The V segment lost 2 bases and the J segment 6 bases; nucleotides outside the gene matches: 10. The CDR3 covers 15 residues. From germline, CDR1 is GTSNPN and CDR2 SVGIG (reference sequence). The CDR3 region has the DNA TGTGCCTGGAGTAGCGGGGGACAGGGAATTCATGGCTACACCTTC. It specifies CAWSSGGQGIHGYTF.

The gene calls are TRBV29-1 and TRBJ2-5; a possible D gene is TRBD2 (6 bases). CDR3 length: 14 residues. Trimming removed 3 bases at V and 5 bases at J, with 16 bases between. The germline CDR1 and CDR2 sequences are SQVTM and ANQGSEA. The CDR3 coding sequence is TGCAGCGTTGATCCTGTCGGAGGGGCCGAGACCCAGTACTTC. It codes for CSVDPVGGAETQYF.

V usage is TRBV4-2 and J usage is TRBJ2-3; D assignment may be TRBD1 or TRBD2 (5 bases each). Trimming removed 1 base at V and 0 bases at J, with 17 bases between. The CDR3 contains 18 residues. The germline CDR1 and CDR2 sequences are LGHNA and YNFKEQ. Written as DNA, the CDR3 is TGTGCCAGCAGCCAAGCAAAGTATGGGGGAGTGAGCACAGATACGCAGTATTTT. Translated, it gives CASSQAKYGGVSTDTQYF.

The DNA of the CDR3 is TGTGCCAGTAGAGGGATTCTCCACTATGGCTACACCTTC. Translating gives CASRGILHYGYTF. The chain has TRBV19 and TRBJ1-2; D ambiguous. Trimming took off 6 bases at V and 3 bases at J, with 11 bases between the two ends. The CDR3 spans 13 residues. Germline loops: CDR1 LNHDA, CDR2 SQIVND (reference sequence).

The rearrangement joins TRBV7-9 to TRBJ1-2; the D is unclear. V was clipped by 1 base and J by 8 bases, with 11 bases between them. Germline loops: CDR1 SEHNR, CDR2 FQNEAQ (reference sequence). The CDR3 has 13 amino acids. Written as DNA, the CDR3 is TGTGCCAGCAGCTTAGTCGTCACCCCCGGCTACACCTTC. Amino acids: CASSLVVTPGYTF.

The rearrangement uses TRBV7-9 and TRBJ2-7; D might be TRBD2 (5 bases). V gave up 1 base and J gave up 7 bases, with 14 bases separating them. Germline V lookup: CDR1 SEHNR, CDR2 FQNEAQ (reference sequence). The CDR3 runs 14 residues. CDR3 loop: CASSLVAGPGEQYF. CDR3 DNA: TGTGCCAGCAGCTTAGTGGCAGGTCCGGGGGAGCAGTACTTC. The full variable domain, its missing parts supplied by reference TRBV7-9 and TRBJ2-7, is DTGVSQNPRHKITKRGQNVTFRCDPISEHNRLYWYRQTLGQGPEFLTYFQNEAQLEKSRLLSDRFSAERPKGSFSTLEIQRTEQGDSAMYLCASSLVAGPGEQYFGPGTRLTVT.

V and J are TRBV5-1 and TRBJ2-1; D gene ambiguous. Germline CDR1 is SGHRS and CDR2 is YFSETQ. V was cut by 0 bases and J by 4 bases, with 11 bases left in between. The CDR3 has 15 amino acids. The DNA of the CDR3 is TGCGCCAGCAGCTTGGACTCGCAGACATACAATGAGCAGTTCTTC. Its translation is CASSLDSQTYNEQFF.

The CDR3 reads CASSLPTALGAEAFF. The CDR3 DNA sequence: TGTGCCAGCAGCTTACCGACAGCCCTGGGGGCTGAAGCTTTCTTT. The chain combines TRBV5-4 with TRBJ1-1, with D possibly being TRBD1 (5 bases). Germline CDR1 SGHNT, CDR2 YYREEE (reference sequence). The ends were cut back, 2 bases at V and 6 bases at J, with 17 bases in the middle. CDR3 length: 15 residues.

The chain couples TRBV19 to TRBJ2-5, with D possibly being TRBD1 (6 bases). V shed 4 bases and J shed 5 bases, with 17 bases lying between them. The CDR3 runs to 15 residues. Looked up from germline, CDR1 is LNHDA and CDR2 is SQIVND (reference sequence). CDR3 sequence (DNA): TGTGCCAGTAGTAAGGCTAAGGGGGTAACGGAGACCCAGTACTTC. It specifies CASSKAKGVTETQYF.